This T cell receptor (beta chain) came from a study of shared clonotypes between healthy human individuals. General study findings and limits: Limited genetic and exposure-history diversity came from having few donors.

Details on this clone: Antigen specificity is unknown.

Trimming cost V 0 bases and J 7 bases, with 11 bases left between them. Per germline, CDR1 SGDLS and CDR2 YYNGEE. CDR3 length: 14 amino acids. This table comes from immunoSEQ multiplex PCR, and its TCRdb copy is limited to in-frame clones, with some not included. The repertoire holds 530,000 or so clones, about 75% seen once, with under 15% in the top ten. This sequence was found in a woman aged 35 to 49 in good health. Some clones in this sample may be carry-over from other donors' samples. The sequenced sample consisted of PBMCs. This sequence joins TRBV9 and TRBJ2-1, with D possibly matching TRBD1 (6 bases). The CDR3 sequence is CASSVGGQGNEQFF. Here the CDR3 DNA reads TGTGCCAGCAGCGTAGGCGGGCAGGGGAATGAGCAGTTCTTC.